One sample yielded the 32 T cell receptor beta chains listed below, sequenced in a study of cytomegalovirus exposure and HLA in healthy donors. With 60 Vbeta and 13 Jbeta primers, the PCR was carried out. Only in-frame clones appear in the TCRdb table, and some are missing; sequencing was by immunoSEQ multiplex PCR. The profile covers about 200,000 clones, with 80% to 85% appearing a single time and roughly 2.5% taken by the ten largest. Sequenced sample: PBMCs. These receptors were collected from a woman in her 40s in good health and CMV-seronegative.

The chain links TRBV5-4 to TRBJ2-1; 12 bases align to TRBD1. The germline V gene has CDR1 SGHNT and CDR2 YYREEE (reference sequence). Trimming at V came to 3 bases and at J to 7 bases, leaving 5 bases not matched to a gene. The CDR3 has 15 residues. In DNA form, the CDR3 reads TGTGCCAGCAGCTGGGGACAGGGGGCGCGGAATGAGCAGTTCTTC. Its protein product is CASSWGQGARNEQFF.

This sequence joins TRBV7-2 and TRBJ1-1; D possibly corresponds to TRBD1 (6 bases). Germline CDR1 reads SGHTA; CDR2 reads FQGNSA. The CDR3 loop spans 16 amino acids. The V gene lost 5 bases and the J gene lost 1 base, with 17 bases spanning the gap. CDR3 amino acids: CASSPRVGAGNTEAFF. For the CDR3, the DNA is TGTGCCAGCAGCCCGCGGGTGGGGGCCGGGAACACTGAAGCTTTCTTT.

V and J are TRBV7-9 and TRBJ2-7; maybe TRBD2 (5 bases). Germline V gives CDR1 SEHNR, CDR2 FQNEAQ (reference sequence). The CDR3 has 14 residues. V dropped 5 bases and J dropped 2 bases, with 13 bases sitting between them. CDR3 amino acids: CASSLGARTYEQYF. Here the CDR3 DNA reads TGTGCCAGCAGCCTGGGAGCTCGGACCTACGAGCAGTACTTC. Variable domain in full (rest from reference TRBV7-9 and TRBJ2-7): DTGVSQNPRHKITKRGQNVTFRCDPISEHNRLYWYRQTLGQGPEFLTYFQNEAQLEKSRLLSDRFSAERPKGSFSTLEIQRTEQGDSAMYLCASSLGARTYEQYFGPGTRLTVT.

The chain couples TRBV7-9 to TRBJ1-2; 9 bases align to TRBD1. The junction had 5 bases not matched to a gene; V was cut back by 5 bases and J by 4 bases. CDR3 size: 14 residues. CDR1 is SEHNR, CDR2 FQNEAQ, per germline (reference sequence). This CDR3 reads CASSKGQGIYGYTF. CDR3 nucleotides: TGTGCCAGCAGCAAGGGACAGGGCATCTATGGCTACACCTTC.

This clone occurred a few times. The CDR3 spells CASSSDYGGRGANEQFF. Here the CDR3 DNA reads TGTGCCAGCAGTTCCGATTATGGCGGGAGGGGAGCCAATGAGCAGTTCTTC. J is TRBJ2-1 and V is TRBV28; the match to TRBD2 covers 9 bases. CDR1 MDHEN and CDR2 SYDVKM come from the germline V gene. The CDR3 loop spans 17 amino acids. The junction had 13 bases not matched to a gene; V was cut back by 4 bases and J by 6 bases.

The V gene is TRBV12-5, the J gene TRBJ2-2; possible D gene TRBD1, 5 bases. Per germline, CDR1 LGHNT and CDR2 FRNRAP. The V end was cut by 3 bases, the J end by 4 bases, with 9 bases between. The CDR3 runs 14 residues. The CDR3 here is CASGLDSPTGELFF. CDR3 bases: TGTGCTAGTGGTTTAGACAGTCCCACCGGGGAGCTGTTTTTT.

This clone showed up just once. The chain links TRBV28 to TRBJ1-2; 7 nucleotides match TRBD1. The trim removed 5 bases at V and 8 bases at J, leaving 8 bases unmatched. This CDR3 is built from 13 residues. CDR1 and CDR2 (germline): MDHEN, SYDVKM. The CDR3 nucleotides read TGTGCCAGCAGTCCACGACAGGGTAAGGGCTACACCTTC. This sequence encodes CASSPRQGKGYTF.

The DNA of the CDR3 is TGTGCCAGCAGTTTATTCAGGGGCGCGAGCAATCAGCCCCAGCATTTT. Translation gives CASSLFRGASNQPQHF. The gene calls are TRBV28 and TRBJ1-5, with D maybe TRBD1 (6 bases). The V gene lost 1 base and the J gene lost 1 base, with 11 bases spanning the gap. The CDR3 spans 16 residues. The V gene's germline CDR1 is MDHEN and CDR2 SYDVKM.

The table lists this clone with a few counts. CDR3 protein: CASSLPGLAGAGEQYF. The DNA of the CDR3 is TGTGCCAGCAGCCTTCCGGGACTAGCGGGAGCCGGAGAGCAGTACTTC. The chain uses TRBV13 and TRBJ2-5, with 14 bases lining up with TRBD2. The junction had 13 bases not matched to a gene; V was cut back by 5 bases and J by 11 bases. Germline V gene data show CDR1 as PRHDT and CDR2 as FYEKMQ (reference sequence). The CDR3 length is 16 residues.

This chain connects TRBV27 to TRBJ1-2; 7 bases map to TRBD1. Germline assignment: CDR1 MNHEY and CDR2 SMNVEV (reference sequence). This CDR3 comprises 15 residues. Unmatched junction bases numbered 14, after V lost 5 bases and J lost 8 bases. The CDR3 is CASSPTRTGGEGYTF. CDR3 DNA: TGTGCCAGCAGTCCTACTAGGACAGGCGGGGAGGGCTACACCTTC.

This rearrangement joins TRBV4-1 to TRBJ1-3; D perhaps matches TRBD1 (6 bases). The V end lost 2 bases, the J end lost 0 bases, and 14 bases lay between the germline ends. Germline lookup yields CDR1 MGHRA and CDR2 YSYEKL. The CDR3 covers 17 residues. The CDR3 here is CASSQLPGQFSGNTIYF. CDR3 in DNA: TGCGCCAGCAGCCAACTTCCAGGACAGTTCTCTGGAAACACCATATATTTT.

The chain couples TRBV5-8 to TRBJ2-5, with D uncertain. Germline V gene sequence: CDR1 SGHTS, CDR2 YDEGEE. V shed 4 bases and J shed 3 bases, with 4 bases lying between them. The CDR3 runs 11 residues. The CDR3 coding sequence is TGTGCCAGCAGCCCAGAAGAGACCCAGTACTTC. Translated, it gives CASSPEETQYF. The full variable domain, in which reference TRBV5-8 and TRBJ2-5 provide the parts outside the CDR3, is EAGVTQSPTHLIKTRGQQATLRCSPISGHTSVYWYQQALGLGLQFLLWYDEGEERNRGNFPPRFSGRQFPNYSSELNVNALELEDSALYLCASSPEETQYFGPGTRLLVL.

V is TRBV5-6 and J is TRBJ2-2, with 14 bases lining up with TRBD2. CDR3 length equals 16 residues. The J segment lost 6 bases and the V segment lost 2 bases, leaving 3 bases of the junction unmatched. Germline values: CDR1 SGHDT, CDR2 YYEEEE. The CDR3 DNA reads as TGTGCCAGCAGCTTCCGGACTAGCGGGAGGCCCGGGGAGCTGTTTTTT. Amino acids: CASSFRTSGRPGELFF.

The chain has TRBV30 and TRBJ1-4; tentatively, D is TRBD1 (6 bases). V lost 1 base and J lost 0, with 18 bases in between. This CDR3 has 18 amino acids. Germline-derived CDR1 and CDR2 are GTSNPN and SVGIG (reference sequence). The CDR3, as DNA: TGTGCCTGGAGTGACCGAGTCGACAGGCACACAACTAATGAAAAACTGTTTTTT. Its translation is CAWSDRVDRHTTNEKLFF.

The rearrangement uses TRBV2 and TRBJ2-7; 8 bases align to TRBD2. The CDR3 extends over 14 amino acids. Looked up from germline, CDR1 is SNHLY and CDR2 is FYNNEI. V dropped 3 bases and J dropped 2; count of bases not matched to a gene: 3. This CDR3 is CASSEDSGAYEQYF. CDR3 DNA sequence: TGTGCCAGCAGTGAGGATAGCGGGGCCTACGAGCAGTACTTC.

CDR3 region: CAWRRDMNTGELFF. CDR3 in DNA: TGTGCCTGGAGGAGGGACATGAACACCGGGGAGCTGTTTTTT. The V gene is TRBV30, the J gene TRBJ2-2; D possibly corresponds to TRBD1 (6 bases). The germline V gene encodes CDR1 GTSNPN and CDR2 SVGIG (reference sequence). The V gene lost 3 bases and the J gene lost 1 base, with 9 bases spanning the gap. The CDR3 is 14 amino acids.

This chain links TRBV30 with TRBJ1-4, with a possible D match to TRBD1 (5 bases). CDR3 length equals 13 residues. Trimming left V 0 bases short and J 10 bases short, with 12 bases between. CDR1 and CDR2 from the germline V gene are GTSNPN and SVGIG (reference sequence). This chain's CDR3 is CAWSVQGDRKLFF. Written as DNA, the CDR3 is TGTGCCTGGAGTGTCCAGGGCGATCGAAAACTGTTTTTT. Using reference TRBV30 and TRBJ1-4 for the parts outside the CDR3, the full variable domain is SQTIHQWPATLVQPVGSPLSLECTVEGTSNPNLYWYRQAAGRGLQLLFYSVGIGQISSEVPQNLSASRPQDRQFILSSKKLLLSDSGFYLCAWSVQGDRKLFFGSGTQLSVL.

The rearrangement joins TRBV9 to TRBJ2-3, with D possibly TRBD2 on 6 matching bases. This CDR3 region has 13 residues. Looked up from germline, CDR1 is SGDLS and CDR2 is YYNGEE. V was clipped by 6 bases and J by 0 bases, with 8 bases between them. In DNA form, the CDR3 reads TGTGCCAGCACCGGGGGTAGCACAGATACGCAGTATTTT. Translation gives CASTGGSTDTQYF.

The J gene is TRBJ2-7, the V gene TRBV7-9, with 13 bases that match TRBD2. The CDR3 loop spans 17 amino acids. With V trimmed by 4 bases and J by 3 bases, 9 bases remained unmatched. The germline V gene has CDR1 SEHNR and CDR2 FQNEAQ (reference sequence). This CDR3 reads CASSSGVTSGRFYEQYF. In nucleotides, the CDR3 is TGTGCCAGCAGCTCGGGGGTGACTAGCGGGAGGTTCTACGAGCAGTACTTC.

V usage is TRBV14 and J usage is TRBJ1-3; D uncertain. The CDR3 has 14 amino acids. Trimming cost V 4 bases and J 0 bases, with 7 bases left between them. Germline-derived CDR1 and CDR2 are SGHDN and FVKESK. In DNA form, the CDR3 reads TGTGCCAGCAGCCCCCCCTCCTCTGGAAACACCATATATTTT. Translating gives CASSPPSSGNTIYF.

The chain couples TRBV2 to TRBJ2-1, with a possible D match to TRBD1 (5 bases). Trimming removed 2 bases from V and 8 bases from J, with 13 bases in between. Germline V gene sequence: CDR1 SNHLY, CDR2 FYNNEI. The CDR3 length is 14 residues. CDR3 nucleotides: TGTGCCAGCAGTGAATTCGATGTAGGGGATGAGCAGTTCTTC. It encodes CASSEFDVGDEQFF.

The chain couples TRBV27 to TRBJ2-1; D is perhaps TRBD1 (5 bases). Germline V lookup: CDR1 MNHEY, CDR2 SMNVEV (reference sequence). CDR3 length equals 14 residues. Between the trimmed V and J ends, which lost 6 bases and 10 bases, there was a span of 19 bases. The CDR3 sequence is CASSREGVYGEQFF. CDR3 coding DNA: TGTGCCAGCAGCCGAGAAGGGGTCTACGGCGAGCAGTTCTTC.

V is TRBV9 and J is TRBJ1-1; D is possibly TRBD1 (6 bases). The CDR3 spans 15 residues. The germline V gene encodes CDR1 SGDLS and CDR2 YYNGEE. V shed 5 bases and J shed 5 bases, with 19 bases lying between them. In DNA, the CDR3 is TGTGCCAGCAGTGACGTCGGGGGGCCGGGGACTGAAGCTTTCTTT. This gives the protein CASSDVGGPGTEAFF.

The J gene is TRBJ1-2, the V gene TRBV7-9; D gene unclear. V was cut by 1 base and J by 2 bases, with 11 bases left in between. Looked up from germline, CDR1 is SEHNR and CDR2 is FQNEAQ (reference sequence). This CDR3 contains 15 residues. The CDR3 nucleotides are TGTGCCAGCAGCTTAGTGGCAGTGCTCAACTATGGCTACACCTTC. It yields the protein CASSLVAVLNYGYTF.

The chain couples TRBV15 to TRBJ2-5; possible D gene TRBD2, 6 bases. The germline V gene has CDR1 LNHNV and CDR2 YYDKDF (reference sequence). The V gene lost 0 bases and the J gene lost 5 bases, with 19 bases spanning the gap. The CDR3 totals 17 residues. DNA of the CDR3: TGTGCCACCAGCAGAGAATCATCTCCGGGAGCAGGGGAGACCCAGTACTTC. This encodes CATSRESSPGAGETQYF.

A remark on this clone: Other DNA variants within this sample encode the same CDR3. The rearrangement links TRBV5-1 to TRBJ1-1; D gene uncertain. The CDR3 sequence is 14 residues long. V gave up 1 base and J gave up 0 bases, with 7 bases separating them. The V gene's germline CDR1 is SGHRS and CDR2 YFSETQ. The CDR3 region has the DNA TGCGCCAGCAGCTTGACGGGTATGAACACTGAAGCTTTCTTT. Encoded protein: CASSLTGMNTEAFF.

J is TRBJ1-3 and V is TRBV4-1, with D tentatively TRBD1 (5 bases). Germline V CDR1 and CDR2: MGHRA, YSYEKL. The V gene lost 1 base and the J gene lost 8 bases, with 21 bases spanning the gap. The CDR3 consists of 17 residues. CDR3 amino acids: CASSQAGVGRATDTIYF. Here the CDR3 DNA reads TGCGCCAGCAGCCAAGCAGGTGTTGGCAGGGCTACGGACACCATATATTTT.

This chain connects TRBV7-9 to TRBJ1-5; 10 nucleotides line up with TRBD1. V trimming: 5 bases; J trimming: 5 bases; junction bases outside the gene matches: 6. The CDR3 runs 15 residues. Germline loops: CDR1 SEHNR, CDR2 FQNEAQ (reference sequence). The CDR3 protein is CASSRDRGGHQPQHF. The CDR3 bases are TGTGCCAGCAGCAGGGACAGGGGTGGGCATCAGCCCCAGCATTTT.

Here the CDR3 reads CASSVANSPRLAGGYGYTF. For the CDR3, the DNA is TGTGCCAGCAGCGTAGCGAATTCCCCCCGGTTGGCAGGGGGCTATGGCTACACCTTC. J is TRBJ1-2 and V is TRBV9, with 7 positions matching TRBD1. V trimming: 0 bases; J trimming: 4 bases; junction bases outside the gene matches: 18. This CDR3 region has 19 residues. CDR1 is SGDLS and CDR2 is YYNGEE in the germline V gene.

The gene calls are TRBV4-1 and TRBJ1-1, with D possibly TRBD1 on 5 matching bases. Germline CDR1 reads MGHRA; CDR2 reads YSYEKL. The CDR3 loop spans 15 amino acids. The V end lost 4 bases, the J end lost 0 bases, and 12 bases lay between the germline ends. The CDR3 sequence is CASSPLTVMNTEAFF. CDR3 DNA: TGCGCCAGCAGCCCTTTGACAGTGATGAACACTGAAGCTTTCTTT.

A few counts support this clone. The J gene is TRBJ1-6, the V gene TRBV19; perhaps TRBD1 as D (6 bases). Germline V gene lookup returns CDR1 LNHDA and CDR2 SQIVND (reference sequence). V was cut by 6 bases and J by 6 bases, with 15 bases left in between. The CDR3 has 15 amino acids. CDR3 in amino acids: CASRSMGAANSPLHF. DNA for the CDR3: TGTGCCAGTAGGAGTATGGGGGCGGCTAATTCACCCCTCCACTTT.

The chain carries TRBV5-4 and TRBJ1-2, with D perhaps matching TRBD1 (5 bases). V gave up 3 bases and J gave up 4 bases, with 13 bases separating them. CDR1 and CDR2 (germline): SGHNT, YYREEE (reference sequence). There are 14 residues in the CDR3. The CDR3 is CASSSSGAAYGYTF. The CDR3 region has the DNA TGTGCCAGCAGCTCCAGTGGGGCGGCCTATGGCTACACCTTC.